Listed here are 23 T cell receptor beta chains from one sample, sequenced in a study of shared clonotypes between healthy human individuals. TCRdb keeps only in-frame clones here, not all; method: immunoSEQ multiplex PCR. Among over a million clones listed, 75% to 85% were seen once. The sample taken for sequencing was memory CD4+ T cells from PBMCs. Documented subset: CD45RA-negative fraction. The origin of the receptors is a man aged 18 to 29 in good health. Some clones in this sample may be carry-over from other donors' samples.

The rearrangement links TRBV19 to TRBJ1-1; perhaps TRBD1 as D (6 bases). The CDR3 loop spans 11 amino acids. The germline CDR1 and CDR2 sequences are LNHDA and SQIVND (reference sequence). V lost 11 bases and J lost 7, with 14 bases in between. CDR3 nucleotide sequence: TGTGCCCTGACGGGGGGCCGTGAAGCTTTCTTT. As protein: CALTGGREAFF.

The V and J genes are TRBV5-5 and TRBJ2-3; D not resolved. Germline loops: CDR1 SGHKS, CDR2 YYEKEE (reference sequence). The CDR3 has 12 amino acids. Trimming pared 0 bases from V and 11 bases from J, leaving 10 bases between. DNA of the CDR3: TGTGCCAGCAGCTTGGCCGGTTCGGGGCAGTATTTT. Residues: CASSLAGSGQYF. The variable domain in full, with the rest retrieved from reference TRBV5-5 and TRBJ2-3, is DAGVTQSPTHLIKTRGQQVTLRCSPISGHKSVSWYQQVLGQGPQFIFQYYEKEERGRGNFPDRFSARQFPNYSSELNVNALLLGDSALYLCASSLAGSGQYFGPGTRLTVL.

The genes are TRBV27 and TRBJ2-7, with D possibly TRBD1 on 6 matching bases. Trimming shortened V by 3 bases and J by 2 bases, and 14 bases separated the two germline ends. There are 15 residues in the CDR3. The germline gives CDR1 MNHEY, CDR2 SMNVEV (reference sequence). The CDR3 DNA reads as TGTGCCAGCAGTTTCGTGAGGGCAGGGGCCTACGAGCAGTACTTC. Translation: CASSFVRAGAYEQYF.

This chain uses TRBV7-9 with TRBJ1-1; D ambiguous. The germline V and J ends were trimmed by 1 base and 6 bases, with 18 bases remaining between them. This CDR3 contains 16 residues. CDR1 is SEHNR and CDR2 is FQNEAQ in the germline V gene (reference sequence). The CDR3 bases are TGTGCCAGCAGCTTAGATTTGGACTGGGCCGCAGCTGAAGCTTTCTTT. It specifies CASSLDLDWAAAEAFF.

V and J are TRBV9 and TRBJ1-4; TRBD1 matches 10 bases. The CDR3 is made up of 18 amino acids. Germline V CDR1 and CDR2: SGDLS, YYNGEE. J was trimmed by 0 bases and V by 4 bases; bases with no gene match: 9. The CDR3 reads CASSPRSGTGATNEKLFF. The CDR3 coding sequence is TGTGCCAGCAGCCCCCGAAGCGGGACAGGGGCAACTAATGAAAAACTGTTTTTT. The full variable domain, with the rest looked up from reference TRBV9 and TRBJ1-4, is DSGVTQTPKHLITATGQRVTLRCSPRSGDLSVYWYQQSLDQGLQFLIQYYNGEERAKGNILERFSAQQFPDLHSELNLSSLELGDSALYFCASSPRSGTGATNEKLFFGSGTQLSVL.

The CDR3 loop reads CASSWGLAGDTQYF. CDR3 nucleotides: TGTGCCAGCAGTTGGGGACTAGCGGGAGATACGCAGTATTTT. V gene TRBV6-6 combines with J gene TRBJ2-3, with TRBD2 matching over 12 bases. J lost 5 bases, V lost 4 bases, and 1 base had no gene match. The CDR3 has 14 residues. The V gene's germline CDR1 is MNHNY and CDR2 SVGAGI (reference sequence).

This chain uses TRBV5-1 with TRBJ1-4, with D tentatively TRBD1 (5 bases). Germline lookup yields CDR1 SGHRS and CDR2 YFSETQ. This CDR3 comprises 14 residues. V shed 3 bases and J shed 5 bases, with 11 bases lying between them. The CDR3: CASSSGRKNEKLFF. DNA for the CDR3: TGCGCCAGCAGCTCGGGACGGAAGAATGAAAAACTGTTTTTT.

This clone was picked up one time. The J gene is TRBJ1-5, the V gene TRBV5-4, with D possibly being TRBD1 (6 bases). CDR1 is SGHNT, CDR2 YYREEE, per germline (reference sequence). The length of the CDR3 is 15 residues. V was trimmed by 4 bases and J by 3 bases, leaving 14 bases between them. CDR3 nucleotide sequence: TGTGCCAGCAGCGCGCGGGGGGCCGTCAATCAGCCCCAGCATTTT. It yields the protein CASSARGAVNQPQHF.

On this clone itself: In the same sample, other DNA sequences code for this CDR3. V is TRBV19 and J is TRBJ1-5, with a tentative D call TRBD1 (5 bases). The CDR3 consists of 14 residues. Germline CDR1 and CDR2: LNHDA and SQIVND (reference sequence). V gave up 3 bases and J gave up 2 bases, with 8 bases separating them. CDR3: CASSIGGRNQPQHF. CDR3 bases: TGTGCCAGTAGTATCGGGGGACGCAATCAGCCCCAGCATTTT.

As for this clone: In the same sample, other DNA sequences code for this CDR3. This sequence joins TRBV5-4 and TRBJ2-1; no firm D call. Trimming took off 2 bases at V and 4 bases at J, with 7 bases between the two ends. The CDR3 contains 13 residues. The germline CDR1 and CDR2 sequences are SGHNT and YYREEE (reference sequence). The CDR3 sequence: CASSLRDYNEQFF. The DNA for the CDR3 is TGTGCCAGCAGCTTAAGGGATTACAATGAGCAGTTCTTC.

The genes are TRBV6-1 and TRBJ2-7; tentative D call: TRBD2 (5 bases). V was pared by 6 bases and J by 4 bases, with 13 bases between. The CDR3 spans 13 residues. Germline V gene data show CDR1 as MNHNS and CDR2 as SASEGT. In DNA, the CDR3 is TGTGCCAGCAGCATCGGCGGGTCTTACGAGCAGTACTTC. As protein: CASSIGGSYEQYF.

This rearrangement joins TRBV19 to TRBJ1-2; D perhaps matches TRBD1 (6 bases). The V and J ends lost 7 bases and 4 bases respectively, with 16 bases between them. In germline, CDR1 is LNHDA, CDR2 SQIVND (reference sequence). There are 14 residues in the CDR3. The CDR3 nucleotides read TGTGCCAGTACGGTTTCGGGGGCAAGCTATGGCTACACCTTC. It specifies CASTVSGASYGYTF.

The V and J genes are TRBV9 and TRBJ2-5; TRBD1 matches at 10 bases. V lost 1 base and J lost 3; bases outside the gene matches: 3. Germline CDR1 SGDLS, CDR2 YYNGEE. CDR3 length: 15 residues. The CDR3 nucleotides are TGTGCCAGCAGCGTAACCGGGACAGGGGAAGAGACCCAGTACTTC. This encodes CASSVTGTGEETQYF.

This clone was seen more than once but under ten times. The rearrangement uses TRBV29-1 and TRBJ2-7; TRBD1 aligns across 9 bases. The CDR3 is 13 residues long. J was trimmed by 6 bases and V by 6 bases; bases with no gene match: 9. The germline gives CDR1 SQVTM, CDR2 ANQGSEA. The CDR3 spells CSVTSGQGGEQYF. The CDR3 bases are TGCAGCGTGACTTCGGGACAGGGAGGCGAGCAGTACTTC.

The V and J genes are TRBV19 and TRBJ2-5; D call uncertain. CDR3 size: 14 residues. The V and J ends lost 4 bases and 2 bases respectively, with 11 bases between them. In germline, CDR1 is LNHDA, CDR2 SQIVND (reference sequence). This CDR3 is CASSNWRKQETQYF. The CDR3 region has the DNA TGTGCCAGTAGTAATTGGCGCAAGCAAGAGACCCAGTACTTC.

This rearrangement joins TRBV2 to TRBJ2-5, with D perhaps TRBD1 or TRBD2 (5 bases each). The V end was cut by 3 bases, the J end by 0 bases, with 8 bases between. The CDR3 spans 14 residues. The V gene's germline CDR1 is SNHLY and CDR2 FYNNEI. In DNA form, the CDR3 reads TGTGCCAGCAGTGACGGGGCCGACCAAGAGACCCAGTACTTC. This translates into CASSDGADQETQYF.

V and J are TRBV7-2 and TRBJ1-1; possible D gene TRBD1, 5 bases. V lost 7 bases and J 1 base, leaving 10 bases between the germline ends. CDR1 is SGHTA, CDR2 FQGNSA, per germline. The CDR3 is 13 residues long. The CDR3 reads CASNNDRNTEAFF. DNA for the CDR3: TGTGCCAGCAACAATGACAGGAACACTGAAGCTTTCTTT.

The chain has TRBV7-8 and TRBJ1-4; tentative D call: TRBD1 (6 bases). This CDR3 contains 15 residues. Trimming cost V 1 base and J 7 bases, with 13 bases left between them. Germline assignment: CDR1 SGHVS and CDR2 FQNEAQ. The CDR3 loop reads CASSLEGGRLEKLFF. The CDR3, as DNA: TGTGCCAGCAGCTTAGAGGGGGGGCGGCTTGAAAAACTGTTTTTT.

The V and J genes are TRBV5-5 and TRBJ1-2; D is unclear. Looked up from germline, CDR1 is SGHKS and CDR2 is YYEKEE (reference sequence). Trimming took 5 bases from V and 4 from J, leaving 9 bases between them. The CDR3 has 12 residues. DNA for the CDR3: TGTGCCAGCAGATCAGAGCTCTATGGCTACACCTTC. The encoded protein is CASRSELYGYTF.

This chain connects TRBV15 to TRBJ1-4; 7 bases map to TRBD1. The CDR3 loop spans 14 amino acids. Trimming at V came to 4 bases and at J to 7 bases, leaving 6 bases not matched to a gene. Germline CDR1 LNHNV, CDR2 YYDKDF (reference sequence). The DNA for the CDR3 is TGTGCCACCAGCACAGGGACAGTGGGTGAAAAACTGTTTTTT. Amino acid sequence: CATSTGTVGEKLFF.

The chain uses TRBV4-3 and TRBJ1-2, with D possibly being TRBD1 (5 bases). With 0 bases removed from V and 3 bases from J, the gap between germline ends came to 11 bases. This CDR3 comprises 15 residues. Germline CDR1 and CDR2: LGHNA and YSLEER. In DNA form, the CDR3 reads TGCGCCAGCAGCCAAGATATTGGCAGGGACTATGGCTACACCTTC. Protein product: CASSQDIGRDYGYTF.

The chain is built from TRBV29-1 and TRBJ2-1, with 11 bases matching TRBD1. Germline V lookup: CDR1 SQVTM, CDR2 ANQGSEA. The V and J ends lost 1 base and 5 bases, in that order; junction bases with no gene match: 4. The CDR3 consists of 15 residues. CDR3: CSVEGGQGVNNEQFF. CDR3 coding DNA: TGCAGCGTTGAAGGGGGACAGGGGGTGAACAATGAGCAGTTCTTC.

This sequence joins TRBV9 and TRBJ2-7, with 10 positions matching TRBD2. J gave up 3 bases and V 4 bases, and 10 bases lay outside the gene matches. Germline V gene sequence: CDR1 SGDLS, CDR2 YYNGEE. The CDR3 spans 16 residues. DNA for the CDR3: TGTGCCAGCAGCCCCTCAAGGACTAGCGGAGACTACGAGCAGTACTTC. Encoded protein: CASSPSRTSGDYEQYF.